This T cell receptor (beta chain) was sequenced for a study of Tregs in tolerant kidney transplant recipients. The study's findings and limits: Few patients were studied, so findings need validation in larger groups.

Related graft donors supplied nonmyeloablative bone marrow transplants, and mixed chimerism was transient. Unstimulated regulatory T cells (CD4+CD25+CD127-), CD4+CD25- non-regulatory cells, CD4 and CD8 cells were FACS-sorted from thawed PBMCs. Generated by immunoSEQ multiplex PCR, the TCRdb table keeps only in-frame clones and is missing some. The repertoire includes 84,000 or so clones, over 85% of them detected once, and roughly 1.7% sits in the top ten. J was trimmed by 5 bases and V by 7 bases; bases with no gene match: 14. The germline gives CDR1 GTSNPN, CDR2 SVGIG (reference sequence). The length of the CDR3 is 16 residues. For this clone: Its antigen is currently unknown.

This chain links TRBV30 with TRBJ1-5; 10 nucleotides agree with TRBD1. Sample: CD4+ T cells from blood (PBMCs), taken 12 months after the transplant. This TCR came from a human patient who received a combined kidney and bone marrow transplant. Part of the T cell pool may stem from the graft donor. This CDR3 is CALRRSGTGDDQPQHF. The CDR3 region has the DNA TGTGCCTTAAGGAGATCCGGGACAGGGGACGATCAGCCCCAGCATTTT. Supplemented by reference TRBV30 and TRBJ1-5, the full variable domain reads SQTIHQWPATLVQPVGSPLSLECTVEGTSNPNLYWYRQAAGRGLQLLFYSVGIGQISSEVPQNLSASRPQDRQFILSSKKLLLSDSGFYLCALRRSGTGDDQPQHFGDGTRLSIL.